The 14 T cell receptor beta chains given below trace back to one sample, sequenced in a study of blood T cell repertoires in COVID-19. Assay used: immunoSEQ multiplex PCR; TCRdb lists only in-frame clones, some missing. The repertoire holds fewer than 150,000 clones, with approximately 90% as singletons. The sequenced sample was peripheral blood. The receptors here all came from a woman in her 70s who had recovered from COVID-19.

In this sample, this clone turned up once. V is TRBV2 and J is TRBJ2-5, with 9 nucleotides matching TRBD1. CDR3 length equals 14 residues. Germline-derived CDR1 and CDR2 are SNHLY and FYNNEI. V was pared by 6 bases and J by 3 bases, with 5 bases of the junction left unmatched. The CDR3 is CASRARQGEETQYF. The DNA of the CDR3 is TGTGCCAGCAGGGCGAGACAGGGGGAAGAGACCCAGTACTTC.

This clone was counted a few times. The chain has TRBV24-1 and TRBJ2-2; 7 bases map to TRBD1. Trimming cost V 7 bases and J 3 bases; bases outside gene matches: 7. Germline V gene data show CDR1 as KGHDR and CDR2 as SFDVKD. There are 15 residues in the CDR3. CDR3 coding DNA: TGTGCCACCAGCGCCACACAGGGGTACACCGGGGAGCTGTTTTTT. Translated: CATSATQGYTGELFF.

The chain employs TRBV28 and TRBJ2-3; D is undetermined. The germline V gene has CDR1 MDHEN and CDR2 SYDVKM. Between the trimmed V and J ends, which lost 7 bases and 1 base, there was a span of 15 bases. This CDR3 is 15 amino acids long. The CDR3 region has the DNA TGTGCCAGCATCATGATGGGTCGGGGCACAGATACGCAGTATTTT. This codes for CASIMMGRGTDTQYF.

The genes are TRBV24-1 and TRBJ2-2; 14 bases match TRBD2. Per germline, CDR1 KGHDR and CDR2 SFDVKD. CDR3 size: 18 residues. The V gene end was trimmed by 4 bases and the J gene end by 1 base; junction bases not matched to a gene: 4. This chain's CDR3 is CATSDPGLAGGNTGELFF. Here the CDR3 DNA reads TGTGCCACCAGTGACCCCGGACTAGCGGGGGGGAACACCGGGGAGCTGTTTTTT.

V and J are TRBV28 and TRBJ1-3, with TRBD1 as a possible D gene (6 bases). The ends were cut back, 1 base at V and 9 bases at J, with 10 bases in the middle. Per germline, CDR1 MDHEN and CDR2 SYDVKM. The CDR3 spans 13 residues. CDR3 sequence (DNA): TGTGCCAGCAGTTTATATCAGGGGATCACCATATATTTT. This translates into CASSLYQGITIYF.

The chain employs TRBV24-1 and TRBJ2-2; a possible D gene is TRBD1 (6 bases). The CDR3 totals 14 residues. V lost 5 bases, J lost 1 base, and 7 bases lay in between. Germline V gene lookup returns CDR1 KGHDR and CDR2 SFDVKD. The chain's CDR3 is CATSGTENTGELFF. Written as DNA, the CDR3 is TGTGCCACCAGTGGGACAGAGAACACCGGGGAGCTGTTTTTT.

CDR3 amino acids: CASSLGGTDTGELFF. CDR3 nucleotides: TGTGCCAGCAGCTTAGGGGGGACAGACACCGGGGAGCTGTTTTTT. This chain connects TRBV7-8 to TRBJ2-2; 7 nucleotides align to TRBD1. The germline CDR1 and CDR2 sequences are SGHVS and FQNEAQ. The junction had 2 bases not matched to a gene; V was cut back by 1 base and J by 3 bases. The CDR3 sequence is 15 residues long.

This chain joins TRBV7-2 and TRBJ1-2; a possible D gene is TRBD1 (5 bases). Trimming stripped 0 bases from V and 8 bases from J, with 10 bases between. Germline V gives CDR1 SGHTA, CDR2 FQGNSA. CDR3 length equals 13 residues. For the CDR3, the DNA is TGTGCCAGCAGCTTAGCGCAGGGATCCGGCTACACCTTC. Encoded protein: CASSLAQGSGYTF.

The chain has TRBV21-1 and TRBJ2-2; the D call in the table, TRBD2, was not verified against the DNA. TRBV21-1 is annotated as a pseudogene. This CDR3 has 13 amino acids. The chain's CDR3 is CASSLRCTGELFF. DNA of the CDR3: TGTGCCAGCAGCCTACGTTGCACCGGGGAGCTGTTTTTT.

The chain uses TRBV20-1 and TRBJ2-1; D possibly corresponds to TRBD1 (5 bases). Looked up from germline, CDR1 is DFQATT and CDR2 is SNEGSKA (reference sequence). The V gene lost 7 bases and the J gene lost 8 bases, with 12 bases spanning the gap. The CDR3 contains 11 residues. CDR3 DNA: TGCAGTGTCCAGGGCCGGGATGAGCAGTTCTTC. This sequence encodes CSVQGRDEQFF.

V and J are TRBV5-5 and TRBJ1-5, with TRBD1 matching 7 bases. The germline V gene has CDR1 SGHKS and CDR2 YYEKEE (reference sequence). The CDR3 is 16 amino acids. Losses at the gene ends were 4 bases for V and 3 bases for J; bases not matched to a gene: 10. Here the CDR3 reads CASSISGTATNQPQHF. DNA for the CDR3: TGTGCCAGCAGCATCTCCGGGACAGCAACCAATCAGCCCCAGCATTTT.

The CDR3 region has the DNA TGTGCCAGCAGCCTTCTGGACAGGGCGGCCGAGCAGTACTTC. Encoded protein: CASSLLDRAAEQYF. The rearrangement joins TRBV9 to TRBJ2-7; 8 bases are shared with TRBD1. The CDR3 contains 14 residues. Trimming cost V 4 bases and J 6 bases; bases outside gene matches: 9. Germline V gives CDR1 SGDLS, CDR2 YYNGEE.

This clone was picked up a small number of times. One junction end does not reproduce the germline sequence, and a read error may be involved. The chain has TRBV28 and TRBJ2-7; possibly TRBD2 for D (6 bases). Germline loops: CDR1 MDHEN, CDR2 SYDVKM. There are 16 residues in the CDR3. The CDR3 loop is CASSPHTGTVLYAQYF. Here the CDR3 DNA reads TGTGCCAGCAGTCCCCACACCGGGACTGTCCTCTACGCGCAGTACTTC.

The CDR3 DNA is TGTGCCATCAGTGAGTCGAGTGCCTCACCCCTCCACTTT. Its translation is CAISESSASPLHF. The chain has TRBV10-3 and TRBJ1-6, with D uncertain. The V end was cut by 0 bases, the J end by 10 bases, with 7 bases between. Per the germline V gene, CDR1 is ENHRY and CDR2 is SYGVKD. The CDR3 is made up of 13 amino acids.